This T cell receptor (beta chain) was obtained from a study of shared clonotypes between healthy human individuals. On the study more broadly: Per-donor plates numbered three CD4 naive, three CD4 memory, two CD8 naive and one CD8 memory. Study results and caveats: Generally, naive subsets came out with larger estimated richness than memory subsets. Non-shared clonotypes had lower generation probabilities than those shared by all four donors.

Looked up from germline, CDR1 is SQVTM and CDR2 is ANQGSEA. This CDR3 is 12 amino acids long. The trim removed 7 bases at V and 3 bases at J, leaving 4 bases unmatched. Genomic DNA from each subset was divided evenly over several immunoSEQ plates. Sequencing used immunoSEQ multiplex PCR; TCRdb keeps in-frame clones, though not all of them. This table has some 1,100,000 clones, 70% to 80% appearing once. This clone was counted a single time. Its specificity is unknown. Sequencing used memory CD4+ T cells from PBMCs. Sample subset: CD45RA-negative fraction. V is TRBV29-1 and J is TRBJ2-7, with TRBD1 matching over 9 bases. This receptor was taken from a man younger than 35 in good health. Some clones in this sample may be carry-over from other donors' samples. The CDR3 region is CSGGGQGYEQYF. The CDR3 bases are TGCAGCGGGGGGGGACAGGGCTACGAGCAGTACTTC.